A selection of T cell receptor beta chains follows, all from one sample in a study of T-cell reconstitution after alpha-beta-depleted transplantation in children. Via MiXCR, TCRdb re-called the PCR reads, giving one row per CDR3 protein. The sample shows 300,000 to 400,000 distinct CDR3 sequences, about 14% of them seen only once. This material consisted of PBMCs, taken from the stem cell graft. These receptors were collected from a human donor who donated a stem cell graft to a child with Fanconi anemia. The CDR3 runs from the conserved cysteine through the conserved F or W. D genes are given only for firm matches. Not all rows give a size; the values are once, few, many and, for expanded clones, a class.

j_call d_call v_call clone_size cdr3_nt cdr3_aa
TRBJ2-1 NA TRBV28 few TGTGCCAGCAGTCCCTCCTCGATAGGGTCTACCTCCTACAATGAGCAGTTCTTC CASSPSSIGSTSYNEQFF
TRBJ1-1 TRBD1 TRBV7-2 few TGTGCCAGCAGCTTAGTTGTTCAGGGGGTCACTGAAGCTTTCTTT CASSLVVQGVTEAFF
TRBJ1-4 NA TRBV5-1 many TGCGCCAGCGGCCTCCGAGGGACTAATGAAAAACTGTTTTTT CASGLRGTNEKLFF
TRBJ1-2 NA TRBV20-1 NA TGCAGTGCGGAGACAGCTAACTATGGCTACACCTTC CSAETANYGYTF
TRBJ2-7 TRBD2 TRBV20-1 many TGCAGTGCCTTTAGCGGGGGGGCCGACGAGCAGTACTTC CSAFSGGADEQYF
TRBJ2-4 NA TRBV4-2 NA TGTGCCAGCAGCCAAGAATCTAACAGGGCGTTGGACATTCAGTACTTC CASSQESNRALDIQYF
TRBJ1-5 NA TRBV6-2/TRBV6-3 many TGTGCCAGCAATCCCAGACGGAGCAATCAGCCCCAGCATTTT CASNPRRSNQPQHF
TRBJ2-5 NA TRBV6-2/TRBV6-3 NA TGTGCCAGCAGTTACGGTATGGTAGAGACCCAGTACTTC CASSYGMVETQYF
TRBJ2-7 NA TRBV11-1 few TGTGCCAGCAGCTTAGCGGGGCCCGGGAAGCAGTACTTC CASSLAGPGKQYF
TRBJ2-1 NA TRBV7-2 few TGTGCCAGCAGCTTCCAAAGCTCCTACAATGAGCAGTTCTTC CASSFQSSYNEQFF
TRBJ2-5 NA TRBV28 few TGTGCCAGCACTGGGAACCAGGGATTTCTGGAGACCCAGTACTTC CASTGNQGFLETQYF
TRBJ1-5 TRBD1 TRBV15 many TGTGCCACCAGCAGGCGCCAGGGGGACAATCAGCCCCAGCATTTT CATSRRQGDNQPQHF
TRBJ2-2 NA TRBV3-1 NA TGTGCCAGCAGCCAAGAGCGGACCGGGGAGCTGTTTTTT CASSQERTGELFF
TRBJ2-1 NA TRBV12-3/TRBV12-4 many TGTGCCAGCGCAACGGGGGTTGAGCAGTTCTTC CASATGVEQFF
TRBJ1-1 NA TRBV12-3/TRBV12-4 few TGTGCCAGCAGTCCCGGGACGGACAACACTGAAGCTTTCTTT CASSPGTDNTEAFF
TRBJ2-6 NA TRBV7-9 few TGTGCCAGCTCCATAACTGATCGCTCTGGGGCCAACGTCCTGACTTTC CASSITDRSGANVLTF
TRBJ2-5 NA TRBV7-6 NA TGTGCCAGCAGCTTATATGAGGAGACCCAGTACTTC CASSLYEETQYF
TRBJ2-4 TRBD2 TRBV4-3 NA TGCGCCAGCAGCCAAGACCCCGGACTAGAAAACATTCAGTACTTC CASSQDPGLENIQYF
TRBJ1-2 NA TRBV11-2 few TGTGCCAGCAGCTTATATCGGGGTCGAAGGGGCGATCACGATGGCTACACCTTC CASSLYRGRRGDHDGYTF
TRBJ1-5 NA TRBV19 NA TGTGCCAGTTGGACCACAGGGTCGGGACAGCCCCAGCATTTT CASWTTGSGQPQHF
TRBJ1-4 NA TRBV15 NA TGTGCCACCAGCAGAGACAGGGGTACTGAAAAACTGTTTTTT CATSRDRGTEKLFF
TRBJ1-2 NA TRBV12-3/TRBV12-4 NA TGTGCCAGCAGTGTTCCCGGGAGGAGGGTTGGCTACACCTTC CASSVPGRRVGYTF
TRBJ2-7 TRBD1 TRBV12-3/TRBV12-4 many TGTGCCAGCAGTTTAGGACAGGGCTACGAGCAGTACTTC CASSLGQGYEQYF